This entry features one T cell receptor beta chain sequence. What it binds is not known. This entry is derived from a study of cytomegalovirus exposure and HLA in healthy donors. The wider study: The study placed 80% to 90% of its roughly 430 genotyped donors in the Caucasian-associated ancestry cluster.

The PCR was carried out with 60 Vbeta primers and 13 Jbeta primers. Sequenced by immunoSEQ multiplex PCR; TCRdb stores in-frame clones only, minus some. This repertoire shows some 180,000 clones, about 86% found once; its top ten account for 1.5% to 2%. This CDR3 has 12 residues. In germline, CDR1 is SGHNT, CDR2 YYREEE (reference sequence). The germline V and J ends were trimmed by 5 bases and 3 bases, with 9 bases remaining between them. Unrecorded immune exposure was likely among donors, who were nominally healthy when sampled. General observations from the study: The study recorded some 160 TCR beta chains that were cytomegalovirus-associated.

This sequence was found in a man in his forties in good health and CMV-seropositive. The gene calls are TRBV5-4 and TRBJ2-7; a possible D gene is TRBD1 (5 bases). The sample taken for sequencing was PBMCs. In DNA form, the CDR3 reads TGTGCCAGCAGGAGAGACAGCTACGAGCAGTACTTC. Protein product: CASRRDSYEQYF.